This entry is about one T cell receptor (beta chain). Antigen unknown. This entry belongs to a study of shared clonotypes between healthy human individuals. Overall study: Donors were a couple of women and a few men aged 18 to 49. Per donor, three plates held CD4 naive cells, three held CD4 memory, two held CD8 naive and one held CD8 memory. Study outcomes and limitations: Clonotype sharing among donors was expected to depend on sequencing depth.

Trimming took off 3 bases at V and 3 bases at J, with 10 bases between the two ends. Germline values: CDR1 SGHNT, CDR2 YYREEE (reference sequence). There are 13 residues in the CDR3. At a deep level, the assay was run. Libraries were prepared by immunoSEQ multiplex PCR; TCRdb keeps only in-frame clonotypes and omits some of them. The sample holds about 590,000 clones, roughly 95% seen once. Naive CD8 isolation took CD45RO-negative cells positively selected for CCR7 and excluded terminally differentiated effector memory CD45RA+ cells. The TCR was taken from a woman in her thirties in good health. Sequencing was done on a sample of naive CD8+ T cells sorted from blood. The chain has TRBV5-4 and TRBJ2-7; D perhaps matches TRBD1 (6 bases). In DNA form, the CDR3 reads TGTGCCAGCAGCTCGAACAGGGTCTACGAGCAGTACTTC. Translating gives CASSSNRVYEQYF.